These 27 T cell receptor beta chains came from one sample sequenced in a study of cytomegalovirus exposure and HLA in healthy donors. The PCR had 60 Vbeta and 13 Jbeta primers. TCRdb's table, derived via immunoSEQ multiplex PCR, lists solely in-frame clones and lacks some. The sample lists approximately 150,000 clones; around 80% were seen once. Sequencing input: PBMCs. The receptors derive from a woman aged 25 to 39 in good health and CMV-seropositive.

The chain uses TRBV5-6 and TRBJ1-6, with 9 bases lining up with TRBD1. Per the germline V gene, CDR1 is SGHDT and CDR2 is YYEEEE. The CDR3 is 17 residues long. V shed 0 bases and J 3 bases; nucleotides not matched to a gene: 4. CDR3 nucleotide sequence: TGTGCCAGCAGCTTGGCCCCGGGACAGGGCTATAATTCACCCCTCCACTTT. Translated: CASSLAPGQGYNSPLHF.

The genes are TRBV6-1 and TRBJ1-2, with D possibly being TRBD1 (6 bases). The germline gives CDR1 MNHNS, CDR2 SASEGT. V dropped 4 bases and J dropped 0 bases, with 6 bases sitting between them. The CDR3 is 13 residues long. CDR3 residues: CASSAGANYGYTF. In DNA form, the CDR3 reads TGTGCCAGCAGTGCAGGGGCTAACTATGGCTACACCTTC.

The chain recombines TRBV7-9 with TRBJ1-2; 8 bases line up with TRBD1. Germline V gives CDR1 SEHNR, CDR2 FQNEAQ (reference sequence). This CDR3 contains 15 residues. The V segment lost 5 bases and the J segment 3 bases; nucleotides outside the gene matches: 8. The chain's CDR3 is CASSVTGALHYGYTF. In nucleotides, the CDR3 is TGTGCCAGCAGCGTGACAGGGGCCCTACACTATGGCTACACCTTC.

The chain joins TRBV6-5 to TRBJ2-1; 8 positions match TRBD1. The CDR3 runs 15 residues. V lost 2 bases, J lost 2 bases, and 2 bases stayed unmatched. Germline V gives CDR1 MNHEY, CDR2 SVGAGI. The CDR3 spells CASSYGQGPYNEQFF. DNA of the CDR3: TGTGCCAGCAGTTACGGACAGGGTCCCTACAATGAGCAGTTCTTC.

The chain recombines TRBV15 with TRBJ1-3, with D hard to call. The germline V and J ends were trimmed by 0 bases and 0 bases, with 9 bases remaining between them. CDR3 size: 16 residues. Germline assignment: CDR1 LNHNV and CDR2 YYDKDF (reference sequence). This CDR3 reads CATSRDPGVSGNTIYF. CDR3 nucleotide sequence: TGTGCCACCAGCAGAGATCCCGGGGTCTCTGGAAACACCATATATTTT.

This chain connects TRBV21-1 to TRBJ2-6; TRBD1, the table's D call, lacks a check against the DNA. TRBV21-1 is a known pseudogene. This CDR3 region has 16 residues. CDR3 sequence reads: CASTQDRGAGANVLTF. CDR3 DNA: TGTGCCAGCACCCAGGACAGGGGCGCTGGGGCCAACGTCCTGACTTTC.

This clone turned up a few times. This rearrangement joins TRBV4-1 to TRBJ2-6, with 7 nucleotides matching TRBD1. This CDR3 has 19 residues. The junction had 11 bases not matched to a gene; V was cut back by 3 bases and J by 0 bases. The germline gives CDR1 MGHRA, CDR2 YSYEKL. This CDR3 is CASSQGPTGPYSGANVLTF. For the CDR3, the DNA is TGCGCCAGCAGCCAGGGACCGACAGGGCCATACTCTGGGGCCAACGTCCTGACTTTC.

This clone was seen a single time. V and J are TRBV5-5 and TRBJ2-2; tentatively, D is TRBD1 (5 bases). Trimming took 5 bases from V and 5 from J, leaving 19 bases between them. The CDR3 contains 16 residues. The germline V gene has CDR1 SGHKS and CDR2 YYEKEE (reference sequence). The CDR3 protein is CASRPTVTHSTGELFF. Written as DNA, the CDR3 is TGTGCCAGCAGGCCGACAGTAACACACTCAACCGGGGAGCTGTTTTTT.

This CDR3 is CASTRWRQDEKLFF. In DNA form, the CDR3 reads TGTGCCAGCACGCGATGGAGACAGGATGAAAAACTGTTTTTT. The V gene is TRBV21-1, the J gene TRBJ1-4; the tabulated D call, TRBD1, remains unverified against the DNA. TRBV21-1 is a documented pseudogene. CDR3 length: 14 amino acids.

V and J are TRBV9 and TRBJ1-1; TRBD1 agrees at 9 bases. J gave up 8 bases and V 0 bases, and 8 bases lay outside the gene matches. The CDR3 has 15 amino acids. Germline V gene sequence: CDR1 SGDLS, CDR2 YYNGEE. This chain's CDR3 is CASSVGGYRGREAFF. Written as DNA, the CDR3 is TGTGCCAGCAGCGTAGGAGGCTACAGGGGGCGCGAAGCTTTCTTT.

This chain connects TRBV6-6 to TRBJ1-5, with D possibly being TRBD1 (5 bases). V was pared by 10 bases and J by 4 bases, with 14 bases between. The CDR3 is 13 residues long. CDR1 MNHNY and CDR2 SVGAGI come from the germline V gene (reference sequence). CDR3 sequence: CATANRGNQPQHF. CDR3 nucleotide sequence: TGTGCCACCGCAAATAGGGGTAATCAGCCCCAGCATTTT.

This clone has a handful of counts. J is TRBJ1-2 and V is TRBV28; TRBD1 matches at 7 bases. The CDR3 totals 17 residues. The germline V gene has CDR1 MDHEN and CDR2 SYDVKM. J lost 0 bases, V lost 6 bases, and 13 bases had no gene match. The CDR3 here is CASSPTPGQRSNYGYTF. CDR3 DNA: TGTGCCAGCAGCCCAACGCCGGGACAGAGATCTAACTATGGCTACACCTTC.

This chain joins TRBV7-6 and TRBJ2-2; TRBD2 is a possible D gene (6 bases). CDR3 length equals 16 residues. Germline V gene lookup returns CDR1 SGHVS and CDR2 FNYEAQ. V lost 5 bases and J lost 6, with 19 bases in between. The DNA of the CDR3 is TGTGCCAGCAGCCCTGGCTTGGAGGGCCTTGCCGGGGAGCTGTTTTTT. Amino acids: CASSPGLEGLAGELFF.

The CDR3 sequence is CASSDTAGDTDTQYF. CDR3 nucleotides: TGTGCCAGCAGTGATACGGCAGGGGACACAGATACGCAGTATTTT. The chain recombines TRBV2 with TRBJ2-3; D possibly corresponds to TRBD1 (6 bases). V lost 3 bases and J lost 2, with 12 bases in between. The CDR3 has 15 residues. Germline CDR1 reads SNHLY; CDR2 reads FYNNEI. Variable domain in full (rest from reference TRBV2 and TRBJ2-3): EPEVTQTPSHQVTQMGQEVILRCVPISNHLYFYWYRQILGQKVEFLVSFYNNEISEKSEIFDDQFSVERPDGSNFTLKIRSTKLEDSAMYFCASSDTAGDTDTQYFGPGTRLTVL.

The V call is TRBV28, the J call TRBJ2-1; D remains unclear. Germline CDR1 and CDR2: MDHEN and SYDVKM. Trimming stripped 6 bases from V and 0 bases from J, with 9 bases between. The CDR3 contains 14 residues. CDR3 region: CASSLPYSYNEQFF. CDR3 sequence (DNA): TGTGCCAGCAGCCTACCTTACTCCTACAATGAGCAGTTCTTC.

The table lists this clone with a few counts. The chain links TRBV2 to TRBJ2-2; D unclear. The V gene's germline CDR1 is SNHLY and CDR2 FYNNEI. V lost 6 bases, J lost 4 bases, and 3 bases lay in between. CDR3 length equals 11 residues. This CDR3 is CASSSTGELFF. The CDR3 DNA is TGTGCCAGCAGCAGCACCGGGGAGCTGTTTTTT.

The chain has TRBV4-2 and TRBJ2-5, with D hard to call. Between the trimmed V and J ends, which lost 0 bases and 4 bases, there was a span of 9 bases. Germline assignment: CDR1 LGHNA and CDR2 YNFKEQ. CDR3 size: 14 residues. The CDR3, as DNA: TGTGCCAGCAGCCAAGATCGGCCGGGAGAGACCCAGTACTTC. Protein product: CASSQDRPGETQYF.

DNA for the CDR3: TGTGCCAGCAGCTTGCGGGGGACTAGCAATCAGCCCCAGCATTTT. Residues: CASSLRGTSNQPQHF. This chain connects TRBV5-6 to TRBJ1-5, with D possibly matching TRBD1 (5 bases). The germline V gene has CDR1 SGHDT and CDR2 YYEEEE. This CDR3 contains 15 residues. V was cut by 1 base and J by 0 bases, with 8 bases left in between.

The chain couples TRBV27 to TRBJ2-5; D gene ambiguous. This CDR3 has 16 residues. CDR1 is MNHEY and CDR2 is SMNVEV in the germline V gene (reference sequence). V gave up 0 bases and J gave up 2 bases, with 13 bases separating them. CDR3 sequence: CASSLSIRGAQETQYF. CDR3 bases: TGTGCCAGCAGTTTATCTATCCGAGGCGCACAAGAGACCCAGTACTTC.

As regards this clone: Because the CDR3 is missing its conserved closing phenylalanine or tryptophan, this is likely a read error. The DNA is left out, because the CDR3 cannot be placed on it with certainty; the CDR3 is given as TCRdb lists it. CDR3 sequence: CASSHPVR. This chain uses TRBV3-1 (or the pseudogene TRBV3-2) with TRBJ1-6. Germline CDR1 reads LGHDT; CDR2 reads YNNKEL (reference sequence). Termini included, the CDR3 measures 8 amino acids.

The chain joins TRBV5-1 to TRBJ1-4, with 7 bases identical to TRBD1. The junction had 15 bases not matched to a gene; V was cut back by 4 bases and J by 0 bases. The germline V gene has CDR1 SGHRS and CDR2 YFSETQ. CDR3 length: 19 amino acids. This CDR3 reads CASSGDRGQLGATNEKLFF. The CDR3 DNA sequence: TGCGCCAGCAGCGGAGACCGGGGACAGCTAGGTGCAACTAATGAAAAACTGTTTTTT.

The V gene is TRBV6-6, the J gene TRBJ2-7; 7 bases are shared with TRBD1. CDR1 and CDR2 from the germline V gene are MNHNY and SVGAGI (reference sequence). This CDR3 comprises 15 residues. V lost 8 bases, J lost 0 bases, and 10 bases stayed unmatched. The CDR3 sequence: CASYKGAQSSYEQYF. The DNA of the CDR3 is TGTGCCAGCTATAAGGGGGCGCAGAGCTCCTACGAGCAGTACTTC.

This clone was picked up one time. The chain joins TRBV7-2 to TRBJ2-1; 7 bases map to TRBD2. Losses at the gene ends were 5 bases for V and 0 bases for J; bases not matched to a gene: 4. Looked up from germline, CDR1 is SGHTA and CDR2 is FQGNSA. This CDR3 is 15 amino acids long. CDR3 DNA sequence: TGTGCCAGCAGCGTCACTAGCGTCTCCTACAATGAGCAGTTCTTC. Its translation is CASSVTSVSYNEQFF.

The rearrangement uses TRBV5-1 and TRBJ2-5, with D possibly matching TRBD1 (5 bases). Germline V gives CDR1 SGHRS, CDR2 YFSETQ. Trimming took 2 bases from V and 5 from J, leaving 13 bases between them. The CDR3 contains 14 residues. DNA of the CDR3: TGCGCCAGCAGCTTAGACAGTGGCCAGGAGACCCAGTACTTC. Residues: CASSLDSGQETQYF.

V and J are TRBV6-6 and TRBJ2-7; D gene ambiguous. The CDR3 has 14 residues. Looked up from germline, CDR1 is MNHNY and CDR2 is SVGAGI (reference sequence). Trimming took off 6 bases at V and 3 bases at J, with 15 bases between the two ends. In DNA, the CDR3 is TGTGCCAGCAGCCGGAGAGGCAGCCTCTACGAGCAGTACTTC. Translated: CASSRRGSLYEQYF.

This clone has just a few counts. The V call is TRBV5-4, the J call TRBJ2-7, with TRBD2 as a possible D gene (5 bases). V dropped 5 bases and J dropped 0 bases, with 15 bases sitting between them. From germline, CDR1 is SGHNT and CDR2 YYREEE (reference sequence). This CDR3 is 15 amino acids long. CDR3 DNA sequence: TGTGCCAGCAGTCGAGGGCCGGGGAGCTCCTACGAGCAGTACTTC. This gives the protein CASSRGPGSSYEQYF.

The rearrangement joins TRBV7-9 to TRBJ1-2, with 9 nucleotides matching TRBD1. CDR1 is SEHNR, CDR2 FQNEAQ, per germline (reference sequence). The trim removed 5 bases at V and 4 bases at J, leaving 14 bases unmatched. The CDR3 runs to 17 residues. The DNA for the CDR3 is TGTGCCAGCAGCCCTCTCCCCCGGACAGGGGAAATCTATGGCTACACCTTC. It specifies CASSPLPRTGEIYGYTF.